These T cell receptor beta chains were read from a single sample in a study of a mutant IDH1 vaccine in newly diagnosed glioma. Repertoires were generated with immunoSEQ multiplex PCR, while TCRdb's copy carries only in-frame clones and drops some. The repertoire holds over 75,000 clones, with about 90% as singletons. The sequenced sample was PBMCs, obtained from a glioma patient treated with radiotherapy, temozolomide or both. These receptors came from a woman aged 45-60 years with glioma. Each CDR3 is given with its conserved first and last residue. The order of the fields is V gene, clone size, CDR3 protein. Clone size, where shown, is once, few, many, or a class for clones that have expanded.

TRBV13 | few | CASSAQGTEAFF
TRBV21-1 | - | CASSKRTGAPPNTGELFF
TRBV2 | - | CAGGLRQSKYEQYF
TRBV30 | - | CAWTPGTAEQYF
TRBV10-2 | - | CASRGLAGGDEQFF
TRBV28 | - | CASTSDSYEQYF
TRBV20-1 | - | CSASQYNEQFF
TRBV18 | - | CASSPVAGGLTDTQYF
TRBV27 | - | CASSSPQTGGFTEAFF
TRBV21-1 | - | CASSPQGAGTEAFF
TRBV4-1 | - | CASSQGRLAGSPSNEQYF
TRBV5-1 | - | CASSAEGDEQYF
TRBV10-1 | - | CASSESGTYGYTF
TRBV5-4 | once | CASSVGTDANYGYTF
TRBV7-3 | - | CASSLRGRGTGELFF
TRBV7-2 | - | CASSLGAGFIYVEAFF
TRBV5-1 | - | CASSPGVSRGLGNTIYF
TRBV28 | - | CASSWGVSSYEQYF
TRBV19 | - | CASSLPGTDLHF
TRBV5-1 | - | CASSWTGGGETQYF
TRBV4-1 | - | CASSHSSGPLSYEQYF
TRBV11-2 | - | CASSPEGWWASGEQFF
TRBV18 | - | CASSPRKDNEQFF
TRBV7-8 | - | CASSFPPTF
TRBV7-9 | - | CASSLVQPFSGRGQETQYF
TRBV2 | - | CASTLLAGGYEQYF
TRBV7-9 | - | CASSERGTSGNEQFF
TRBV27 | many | CASSPQGWNQPQHF
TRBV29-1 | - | CSVGYRLAGGPDTQYF
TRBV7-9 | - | CASSFWVSGSYEQYF
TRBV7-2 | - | CASSPGVLTTGQPQHF
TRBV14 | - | CASSHRLAGGSYEQYF
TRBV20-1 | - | CSGYRDTQYF
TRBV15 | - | CATSRTENTGELFF
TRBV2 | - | CASDRGSHNEQFF
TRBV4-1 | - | CASSQLQGFWYGQYF
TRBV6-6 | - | CASSYGTSSYNEQFF
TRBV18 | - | CASSPGLLESVGYTF
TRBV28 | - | CASREGWGRTDTQYF
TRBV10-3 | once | CAISDVGEAKNIQYF
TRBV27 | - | CASCRGWTNCEQFF
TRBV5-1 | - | CASSLARGPNYGYTF
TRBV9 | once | CASSRRGANTGELFF
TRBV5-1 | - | CASSLNTINYGYTF
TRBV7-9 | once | CASSWTSGSSYNEQFF
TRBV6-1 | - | CATVNYGYTF